The 29 T cell receptor beta chains below come from one sample, sequenced in a study of blood T cell repertoires in COVID-19. Clones were sequenced by immunoSEQ multiplex PCR, and TCRdb holds only the in-frame ones, with some missing. The sample contains 110,000 or so clones, 75% to 90% of which appear only once. Sequencing input: peripheral blood. The receptors here all came from a woman aged 60-75 years with COVID-19, enrolled during active disease.

The chain couples TRBV5-1 to TRBJ1-1, with D uncertain. From germline, CDR1 is SGHRS and CDR2 YFSETQ. The CDR3 is made up of 13 amino acids. V dropped 2 bases and J dropped 2 bases, with 7 bases sitting between them. The CDR3 nucleotides are TGCGCCAGCAGCTTCGGAGGAAACACTGAAGCTTTCTTT. Encoded protein: CASSFGGNTEAFF.

The chain employs TRBV28 and TRBJ1-1, with TRBD1 identical over 7 bases. The V segment lost 5 bases and the J segment 1 base; nucleotides outside the gene matches: 10. The CDR3 is 16 amino acids. The V gene's germline CDR1 is MDHEN and CDR2 SYDVKM. The CDR3 coding sequence is TGTGCCAGCAGTCCAATGGACGGGACAGCGAACACTGAAGCTTTCTTT. Its translation is CASSPMDGTANTEAFF.

This chain uses TRBV9 with TRBJ2-7; 9 bases are a match to TRBD1. V trimming: 3 bases; J trimming: 6 bases; junction bases outside the gene matches: 10. CDR3 length: 15 amino acids. Germline V gene sequence: CDR1 SGDLS, CDR2 YYNGEE. The CDR3, as DNA: TGTGCCAGCAGCGCGGACAGGGGTTTGGGTGGCGAGCAGTACTTC. Amino acid sequence: CASSADRGLGGEQYF.

This rearrangement joins TRBV4-1 to TRBJ2-3; D ambiguous. The V and J ends lost 0 bases and 6 bases respectively, with 7 bases between them. Per germline, CDR1 MGHRA and CDR2 YSYEKL. The CDR3 runs to 13 residues. In DNA form, the CDR3 reads TGCGCCAGCAGCCAAGATATATCCGATACGCAGTATTTT. It encodes CASSQDISDTQYF.

This clone was recorded only once. J is TRBJ1-2 and V is TRBV15; D call uncertain. The CDR3 spans 14 residues. V lost 0 bases to trimming and J lost 0 bases, with 5 bases between them. Germline values: CDR1 LNHNV, CDR2 YYDKDF (reference sequence). Here the CDR3 reads CATSRDRSNYGYTF. The CDR3 bases are TGTGCCACCAGCAGAGACAGGTCTAACTATGGCTACACCTTC.

The chain recombines TRBV12-3 or TRBV12-4 with TRBJ1-2; D unclear. Deletions cut 1 base from V and 5 bases from J, with 8 bases between. There are 13 residues in the CDR3. DNA of the CDR3: TGTGCCAGCAGTTTAGGAGTCCGTTATGGCTACACCTTC. It codes for CASSLGVRYGYTF.

This clone was seen a handful of times. The chain is built from TRBV5-5 and TRBJ1-2; 7 nucleotides align to TRBD1. Germline V gene sequence: CDR1 SGHKS, CDR2 YYEKEE (reference sequence). The CDR3 contains 13 residues. The J segment lost 4 bases and the V segment lost 3 bases, leaving 3 bases of the junction unmatched. The CDR3 DNA reads TGTGCCAGCAGCTCGGGACAGCGCTATGGCTACACCTTC. This gives the protein CASSSGQRYGYTF.

The rearrangement links TRBV11-3 to TRBJ2-7, with 7 positions matching TRBD1. V lost 8 bases, J lost 6 bases, and 10 bases stayed unmatched. The CDR3 length is 13 residues. From germline, CDR1 is SGHNT and CDR2 YENEEA. CDR3 nucleotides: TGTGCCAGCTCACCGGCAGGGGGAATCGAGCAGTACTTC. Translation gives CASSPAGGIEQYF.

This clone was picked up a small number of times. This chain links TRBV5-4 with TRBJ2-5; 8 bases line up with TRBD1. V shed 1 base and J 5 bases; nucleotides not matched to a gene: 7. The germline V gene has CDR1 SGHNT and CDR2 YYREEE (reference sequence). The CDR3 runs to 15 residues. This chain's CDR3 is CASSLQGASRETQYF. Written as DNA, the CDR3 is TGTGCCAGCAGCTTGCAGGGGGCCTCTAGGGAGACCCAGTACTTC.

This clone was counted only a few times. The gene calls are TRBV18 and TRBJ1-1, with D possibly TRBD1 on 6 matching bases. The CDR3 sequence is 15 residues long. Trimming left V 1 base short and J 7 bases short, with 16 bases between. CDR1 is KGHSH, CDR2 LQKENI, per germline. The CDR3: CASSPLDRDLIEAFF. CDR3 sequence (DNA): TGTGCCAGCTCACCACTGGACAGAGATTTAATTGAAGCTTTCTTT. Combining the CDR3 with reference TRBV18 and TRBJ1-1 gives the whole variable domain NAGVMQNPRHLVRRRGQEARLRCSPMKGHSHVYWYRQLPEEGLKFMVYLQKENIIDESGMPKERFSAEFPKEGPSILRIQQVVRGDSAAYFCASSPLDRDLIEAFFGQGTRLTVV.

This chain connects TRBV5-6 to TRBJ1-3; possibly TRBD1 for D (5 bases). The CDR3 contains 15 residues. The V end lost 3 bases, the J end lost 6 bases, and 16 bases lay between the germline ends. Germline assignment: CDR1 SGHDT and CDR2 YYEEEE. The CDR3 reads CASSSQGGVTNTIYF. DNA of the CDR3: TGTGCCAGCAGCTCCCAGGGAGGTGTGACAAACACCATATATTTT.

V gene TRBV5-1 combines with J gene TRBJ1-1; 10 bases are a match to TRBD1. V trimming: 3 bases; J trimming: 6 bases; junction bases outside the gene matches: 5. The CDR3 consists of 14 residues. CDR1 is SGHRS and CDR2 is YFSETQ in the germline V gene. CDR3 bases: TGCGCCAGCAGCTCCGGACAGGGGGACGCTGAAGCTTTCTTT. Amino acids: CASSSGQGDAEAFF.

This chain links TRBV11-2 with TRBJ2-2; TRBD1 matches 11 bases. The V gene end was trimmed by 2 bases and the J gene end by 3 bases; junction bases not matched to a gene: 11. The CDR3 spans 19 residues. The germline V gene has CDR1 SGHAT and CDR2 FQNNGV. The CDR3 is CASSLRGVWDRGDTGELFF. In DNA, the CDR3 is TGTGCCAGCAGCTTACGGGGAGTTTGGGACAGGGGGGACACCGGGGAGCTGTTTTTT.

This clone was detected ten times or more. The chain joins TRBV5-1 to TRBJ2-2; D may be TRBD1 or TRBD2 (6 bases each). Germline-derived CDR1 and CDR2 are SGHRS and YFSETQ. The V end was cut by 4 bases, the J end by 3 bases, with 13 bases between. CDR3 size: 15 residues. For the CDR3, the DNA is TGCGCCAGCAGCGTGGAGGGGGTTGACACCGGGGAGCTGTTTTTT. It translates to CASSVEGVDTGELFF.

The rearrangement uses TRBV6-5 and TRBJ1-4, with D tentatively TRBD1 (6 bases). With 2 bases removed from V and 8 bases from J, the gap between germline ends came to 12 bases. The CDR3 is made up of 14 amino acids. Germline V CDR1 and CDR2: MNHEY, SVGAGI. The CDR3 bases are TGTGCCAGCAGTTACCAAAGGGGGAAGGAAAAACTGTTTTTT. It encodes CASSYQRGKEKLFF.

The chain employs TRBV11-2 and TRBJ2-7; D unclear. Germline V CDR1 and CDR2: SGHAT, FQNNGV. The CDR3 loop spans 16 amino acids. The V and J ends lost 0 bases and 1 base respectively, with 13 bases between them. The CDR3 DNA reads as TGTGCCAGCAGCTTAGATGTAGCCGCTGCTTCCTACGAGCAGTACTTC. This translates into CASSLDVAAASYEQYF.

The rearrangement joins TRBV5-1 to TRBJ2-7, with D uncertain. This CDR3 region has 13 residues. V was pared by 2 bases and J by 2 bases, with 8 bases between. Germline lookup yields CDR1 SGHRS and CDR2 YFSETQ. CDR3 sequence (DNA): TGCGCCAGCAGCTTCCCGTCAGCCTACGAGCAGTACTTC. It encodes CASSFPSAYEQYF.

The chain carries TRBV2 and TRBJ1-6; 7 bases are shared with TRBD1. This CDR3 has 15 amino acids. Per germline, CDR1 SNHLY and CDR2 FYNNEI. Trimming removed 6 bases from V and 7 bases from J; junction bases left unmatched: 9. The CDR3 reads CASRLAEGGNSPLHF. CDR3 DNA sequence: TGTGCCAGCAGACTCGCTGAAGGGGGCAATTCACCCCTCCACTTT.

This sequence joins TRBV5-4 and TRBJ1-4; D remains unclear. Between the trimmed V and J ends, which lost 2 bases and 0 bases, there was a span of 8 bases. Germline lookup yields CDR1 SGHNT and CDR2 YYREEE (reference sequence). The CDR3 extends over 15 amino acids. DNA of the CDR3: TGTGCCAGCAGCTTACGCACTGCAACTAATGAAAAACTGTTTTTT. Amino acid sequence: CASSLRTATNEKLFF.

V gene TRBV6-1 combines with J gene TRBJ1-6; tentative D call: TRBD1 (5 bases). The germline V and J ends were trimmed by 0 bases and 11 bases, with 8 bases remaining between them. The CDR3 totals 13 residues. CDR1 is MNHNS and CDR2 is SASEGT in the germline V gene. The CDR3 DNA reads as TGTGCCAGCAGTGAAGCGCCGGGGGCACCCCTCCACTTT. Translating gives CASSEAPGAPLHF.

Comments on this clone: The junction departs from germline at one end; a sequencing error may be responsible. V gene TRBV2 combines with J gene TRBJ1-2, with D perhaps matching TRBD1 (5 bases). The CDR3 is made up of 13 amino acids. Germline values: CDR1 SNHLY, CDR2 FYNNEI. The CDR3 reads CASTTPGDDEEAF. In DNA, the CDR3 is TGTGCCAGCACGACACCGGGGGACGACGAGGAGGCATTC.

J is TRBJ1-4 and V is TRBV5-5, with unresolved D. Trimming stripped 0 bases from V and 5 bases from J, with 5 bases between. The CDR3 length is 13 residues. Germline CDR1 SGHKS, CDR2 YYEKEE (reference sequence). For the CDR3, the DNA is TGTGCCAGCAGCTTGGGAGGCAATGAAAAACTGTTTTTT. It codes for CASSLGGNEKLFF.

The chain recombines TRBV7-2 with TRBJ1-6; 7 nucleotides agree with TRBD1. The J segment lost 9 bases and the V segment lost 1 base, leaving 9 bases of the junction unmatched. CDR3 length: 16 amino acids. Germline-derived CDR1 and CDR2 are SGHTA and FQGNSA. Here the CDR3 reads CASSLETGSTTSPLHF. CDR3 DNA: TGTGCCAGCAGCTTAGAGACAGGGTCCACTACTTCACCCCTCCACTTT.

The V call is TRBV5-1, the J call TRBJ1-4, with D tentatively TRBD1 (6 bases). This CDR3 is 17 amino acids long. CDR1 and CDR2 from the germline V gene are SGHRS and YFSETQ. V lost 0 bases, J lost 6 bases, and 18 bases lay in between. The CDR3 here is CASSLASQGSPDEKLFF. The CDR3 nucleotides are TGCGCCAGCAGCTTGGCTTCCCAGGGGTCCCCTGATGAAAAACTGTTTTTT.

In this sample, this clone turned up a few times. CDR3 in amino acids: CATKPGLGSYEQYF. The CDR3 nucleotides are TGCGCCACAAAACCGGGACTAGGGTCCTACGAGCAGTACTTC. This rearrangement joins TRBV5-1 to TRBJ2-7; 8 nucleotides match TRBD2. This CDR3 has 14 amino acids. Germline V gene lookup returns CDR1 SGHRS and CDR2 YFSETQ. V was pared by 9 bases and J by 1 base, with 9 bases of the junction left unmatched.

This chain connects TRBV5-1 to TRBJ2-2; unclear D gene. Looked up from germline, CDR1 is SGHRS and CDR2 is YFSETQ. The CDR3 is 16 residues long. The ends were cut back, 6 bases at V and 0 bases at J, with 15 bases in the middle. The CDR3 DNA reads as TGCGCCAGCACCCGGATGTACCAGGCGAACACCGGGGAGCTGTTTTTT. Translated, it gives CASTRMYQANTGELFF.

The chain is built from TRBV11-2 and TRBJ2-1; 11 nucleotides align to TRBD2. Germline V gene lookup returns CDR1 SGHAT and CDR2 FQNNGV. The CDR3 has 18 amino acids. After removal of 1 base from V and 9 bases from J, the junction contained 14 bases not matched to a gene. The CDR3 coding sequence is TGTGCCAGCAGCTTAGGAGTGGTCGCGCTAGCGGGGGGAGGTGAGCAGTTCTTC. Protein sequence: CASSLGVVALAGGGEQFF.

This chain connects TRBV7-3 to TRBJ2-2; perhaps TRBD1 as D (6 bases). Germline V gene data show CDR1 as SGHTA and CDR2 as FQGTGA. The CDR3 contains 13 residues. Trimming left V 5 bases short and J 6 bases short, with 10 bases between. CDR3 sequence reads: CASSMDRPGELFF. Written as DNA, the CDR3 is TGTGCCAGCAGCATGGACAGACCCGGGGAGCTGTTTTTT.

This clone was seen a single time. This chain joins TRBV6-1 and TRBJ1-2; 7 nucleotides line up with TRBD1. Germline V lookup: CDR1 MNHNS, CDR2 SASEGT. There are 15 residues in the CDR3. V dropped 2 bases and J dropped 4; count of bases not matched to a gene: 7. CDR3 residues: CASSETGASVYGYTF. CDR3 DNA sequence: TGTGCCAGCAGTGAAACAGGGGCGTCAGTCTATGGCTACACCTTC.